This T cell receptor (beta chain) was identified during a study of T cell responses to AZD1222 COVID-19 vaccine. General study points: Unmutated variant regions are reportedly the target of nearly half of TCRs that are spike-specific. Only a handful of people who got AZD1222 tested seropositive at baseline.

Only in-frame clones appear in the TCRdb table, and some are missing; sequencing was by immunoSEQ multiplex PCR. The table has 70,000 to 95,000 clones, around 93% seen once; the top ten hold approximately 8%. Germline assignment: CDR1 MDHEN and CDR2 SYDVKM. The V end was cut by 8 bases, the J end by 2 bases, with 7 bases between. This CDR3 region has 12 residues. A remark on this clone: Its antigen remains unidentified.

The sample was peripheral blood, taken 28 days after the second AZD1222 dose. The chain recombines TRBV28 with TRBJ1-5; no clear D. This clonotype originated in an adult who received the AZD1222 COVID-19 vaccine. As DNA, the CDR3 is TGTGCCAGCGGGGTGGGCAATCAGCCCCAGCATTTT. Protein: CASGVGNQPQHF.